This T cell receptor (beta chain) was sequenced in a study of T cell responses to AZD1222 COVID-19 vaccine. Overall study context: Combined were second doses at about 4 or about 12 weeks.

For this clone: Its target is unknown.

Produced via immunoSEQ multiplex PCR; TCRdb's table is partial and in-frame only. The sample includes about 83,000 clones, more than 75% of them seen just once. Findings and limits, study-wide: Nearly half of the spike-specific TCRs reportedly recognize variant regions that carry no mutations. Seropositive at baseline were only six or seven AZD1222 recipients. Vaccine-associated CD4 TCRs spanned spike, dominant at 160-218 and 743-854.

CDR3 length: 13 amino acids. In germline, CDR1 is SGHAT, CDR2 FQNNGV. V lost 5 bases and J 3 bases, leaving 10 bases between the germline ends. The input for sequencing was peripheral blood, taken on day 0 of AZD1222 vaccination. The clonotype was recovered from an adult in good health. This chain joins TRBV11-2 and TRBJ2-5; the D gene is possibly TRBD2 (6 bases). CDR3: CASSKWGEETQYF. The DNA for the CDR3 is TGTGCCAGCAGCAAATGGGGGGAAGAGACCCAGTACTTC. The variable domain in full, completed from reference TRBV11-2 and TRBJ2-5, reads EAGVAQSPRYKIIEKRQSVAFWCNPISGHATLYWYQQILGQGPKLLIQFQNNGVVDDSQLPKDRFSAERLKGVDSTLKIQPAKLEDSAVYLCASSKWGEETQYFGPGTRLLVL.